A selection of T cell receptor beta chains follows, all from one sample in a study of high-grade serous ovarian cancer treatment subgroups. Profiling relied on immunoSEQ multiplex PCR, and the TCRdb table lists in-frame clones only, not all of them. The repertoire holds a few thousand clones, with approximately 79% as singletons. The sample taken for sequencing was tumor tissue. These receptors originate from a human donor with high-grade serous ovarian cancer. The CDR3 runs from the conserved cysteine through the conserved F or W. Fields, in order: D gene, V gene, clone size, J gene, CDR3 protein, CDR3 DNA. The D gene is left open where the match is weak. Size values are once, few and many counts, or a class for expanded clones, and some rows have none.

>NA|TRBV5-4|NA|TRBJ1-1
CASSEGRYTEAFF
TGTGCCAGCAGCGAAGGGAGATATACTGAAGCTTTCTTT
>NA|TRBV6-5|NA|TRBJ2-5
CASSYEHQETQYF
TGTGCCAGCAGTTACGAGCACCAAGAGACCCAGTACTTC
>NA|TRBV4-1|few|TRBJ1-1
CASSQDEGREAFF
TGCGCCAGCAGCCAAGATGAGGGAAGGGAGGCTTTCTTT
>TRBD1|TRBV14|NA|TRBJ1-1
CASSMTGYTEAFF
TGTGCCAGCAGTATGACAGGGTACACTGAAGCTTTCTTT
>NA|TRBV19|NA|TRBJ2-7
CASSIVPSYEQYF
TGTGCCAGTAGTATAGTCCCGTCCTACGAGCAGTACTTC
>TRBD1|TRBV28|few|TRBJ1-3
CASSHTRDREF
TGTGCCAGCAGTCACACCCGGGACAGGGAGTTT
>NA|TRBV27|NA|TRBJ2-7
CASSFQTDSTYEQYF
TGTGCCAGCAGTTTTCAGACCGATTCAACCTACGAGCAGTACTTC
>NA|TRBV19|NA|TRBJ2-7
CASSERAVSPSYEQYF
TGTGCCAGTAGTGAGAGAGCAGTATCCCCATCCTACGAGCAGTACTTC
>NA|TRBV5-1|few|TRBJ2-6
CASSLGGAGANVLTF
TGCGCCAGCAGCTTAGGAGGGGCTGGGGCCAACGTCCTGACTTTC
>TRBD1|TRBV4-2|NA|TRBJ2-3
CASSQADRAPDTQYF
TGTGCCAGCAGCCAAGCCGACAGGGCCCCAGATACGCAGTATTTT
>NA|TRBV6-5|NA|TRBJ1-3
CAISATSGNTIYF
TGTGCCATCAGTGCCACCTCTGGAAACACCATATATTTT
>NA|TRBV20-1|NA|TRBJ2-3
CSASTDTQYF
TGCAGTGCTAGCACAGATACGCAGTATTTT
>TRBD2|TRBV19|once|TRBJ2-5
CASSISTGREETQYF
TGTGCCAGTAGTATTAGTACGGGGAGGGAGGAGACCCAGTACTTC
>TRBD1|TRBV6-1|few|TRBJ1-2
CATVQGSGYGYTF
TGTGCCACCGTACAGGGGTCGGGCTATGGCTACACCTTC
>NA|TRBV7-8|NA|TRBJ2-7
CASSFTAGDGLSYEQYF
TGTGCCAGCAGTTTTACGGCCGGGGACGGACTATCCTACGAGCAGTACTTC
>TRBD2|TRBV14|NA|TRBJ2-1
CASSLVAGGNNEQFF
TGTGCCAGCAGCCTGGTAGCGGGGGGAAATAATGAGCAGTTCTTC
>NA|TRBV30|NA|TRBJ2-7
CAWSVGGYEQYF
TGTGCCTGGAGTGTAGGGGGGTACGAGCAGTACTTC
>NA|TRBV5-4|NA|TRBJ2-1
CASSPSGRSYNEQFF
TGTGCCAGCAGCCCGAGCGGGCGCTCCTACAATGAGCAGTTCTTC
>TRBD1|TRBV6-5|once|TRBJ2-7
CASSRDRYAYEQYF
TGTGCCAGCAGCCGGGACAGGTATGCCTACGAGCAGTACTTC
>NA|TRBV29-1|NA|TRBJ2-1
CSVYSGARGNEQFF
TGCAGCGTTTATTCCGGGGCCAGAGGCAATGAGCAGTTCTTC
>NA|TRBV29-1|few|TRBJ1-1
CSVGGVNTEAFF
TGCAGCGTTGGGGGGGTAAACACTGAAGCTTTCTTT
>TRBD1|TRBV7-2|NA|TRBJ2-2
CASRDRATGELFF
TGTGCCAGCAGGGACAGGGCCACCGGGGAGCTGTTTTTT
>TRBD1|TRBV28|NA|TRBJ2-7
CASSLTGQGALDEQYF
TGTGCCAGCAGTCTGACAGGACAGGGGGCACTCGACGAGCAGTACTTC
>NA|TRBV7-9|NA|TRBJ1-5
CASSPVGGGNQPQHF
TGTGCCAGCAGCCCCGTGGGGGGAGGCAATCAGCCCCAGCATTTT
>NA|TRBV5-6|NA|TRBJ2-7
CASGSGYEQYF
TGTGCCAGTGGATCGGGCTACGAGCAGTACTTC
>NA|TRBV7-8|NA|TRBJ2-7
CASSLLLSSYEQYF
TGTGCCAGCAGCTTACTCTTAAGCTCCTACGAGCAGTACTTC
>TRBD1|TRBV7-2|NA|TRBJ2-1
CASSSLPRDRDYNEQFF
TGTGCCAGCAGCTCACTCCCCCGGGACAGGGACTACAATGAGCAGTTCTTC
>NA|TRBV19|NA|TRBJ1-1
CASSYGPWNTEAFF
TGTGCCAGTAGTTACGGACCCTGGAACACTGAAGCTTTCTTT
>NA|TRBV7-9|NA|TRBJ1-5
CASSLGYSNQPQHF
TGTGCCAGCAGCTTAGGGTATAGCAATCAGCCCCAGCATTTT
>NA|TRBV7-6|NA|TRBJ1-5
CASSLEFGAQPQHF
TGTGCCAGCAGCTTAGAGTTCGGGGCCCAGCCCCAGCATTTT
>TRBD1|TRBV5-1|NA|TRBJ1-5
CASSQGTGGSNQPQHF
TGCGCCAGCAGCCAGGGGACAGGGGGCAGTAATCAGCCCCAGCATTTT
>NA|TRBV2|NA|TRBJ1-1
CASLDTDTEAFF
TGTGCCAGCTTGGACACGGACACTGAAGCTTTCTTT
>TRBD2|TRBV7-3|once|TRBJ2-3
CASCSSGGDTQYF
TGTGCCAGCTGTAGTAGCGGGGGAGATACGCAGTATTTT
>TRBD1|TRBV6-5|NA|TRBJ1-2
CASSYPQGAGGYTF
TGTGCCAGCAGTTACCCTCAGGGGGCGGGCGGCTACACCTTC
>NA|TRBV28|NA|TRBJ2-1
CASPARGCEQFF
TGTGCCAGCCCCGCCAGAGGTTGCGAGCAGTTCTTC
>NA|TRBV29-1|once|TRBJ2-1
CSGGGADYNEQFF
TGCAGCGGTGGCGGGGCCGACTACAATGAGCAGTTCTTC
>TRBD2|TRBV11-2|NA|TRBJ2-2
CASSSVAGVTGELFF
TGTGCCAGCAGCTCCGTAGCGGGAGTCACCGGGGAGCTGTTTTTT
>NA|TRBV7-9|NA|TRBJ2-3
CASSFDGSTDTQYF
TGTGCCAGCAGCTTCGACGGGAGCACAGATACGCAGTATTTT
>TRBD2|TRBV7-6|NA|TRBJ2-7
CASSRGTSGSYEQYF
TGTGCCAGCAGCCGCGGGACTAGCGGGAGCTACGAGCAGTACTTC
>NA|TRBV9|NA|TRBJ2-1
CASSFGIDNEQFF
TGTGCCAGCAGCTTCGGGATCGACAATGAGCAGTTCTTC
>NA|TRBV5-4|NA|TRBJ2-3
CASSEDSTDTQYF
TGTGCCAGCAGCGAGGACAGCACAGATACGCAGTATTTT